These 23 T cell receptor beta chains originate from one sample sequenced in a study of T cell responses to AZD1222 COVID-19 vaccine. Assay used: immunoSEQ multiplex PCR; TCRdb lists only in-frame clones, some missing. This table has roughly 160,000 clones, roughly 94% appearing once. The material was peripheral blood, obtained on day 0 of AZD1222 vaccination. These receptors all come from an adult in good health.

The rearrangement joins TRBV30 to TRBJ1-4; D gene uncertain. Germline V gene sequence: CDR1 GTSNPN, CDR2 SVGIG (reference sequence). The CDR3 has 12 residues. V gave up 0 bases and J gave up 8 bases, with 7 bases separating them. CDR3 bases: TGTGCCTGGAGTGTTAATGGAGAAAAACTGTTTTTT. This codes for CAWSVNGEKLFF.

The chain is built from TRBV7-9 and TRBJ2-2; D remains ambiguous. This CDR3 contains 14 residues. V shed 4 bases and J shed 7 bases, with 13 bases lying between them. In germline, CDR1 is SEHNR, CDR2 FQNEAQ (reference sequence). In nucleotides, the CDR3 is TGTGCCAGCAGCTCAGGAACACGGATCGGGGAGCTGTTTTTT. It codes for CASSSGTRIGELFF.

This chain links TRBV28 with TRBJ1-5, with D perhaps TRBD1 (5 bases). V was trimmed by 5 bases and J by 2 bases, leaving 16 bases between them. Germline loops: CDR1 MDHEN, CDR2 SYDVKM. CDR3 length: 16 amino acids. The CDR3 DNA sequence: TGTGCCAGCAGTAGGGGTACCAGGGTTGGCAATCAGCCCCAGCATTTT. Protein product: CASSRGTRVGNQPQHF.

This chain connects TRBV27 to TRBJ2-3; 7 bases line up with TRBD2. The CDR3 loop spans 14 amino acids. Germline V lookup: CDR1 MNHEY, CDR2 SMNVEV (reference sequence). Trimming cost V 8 bases and J 7 bases; bases outside gene matches: 12. The CDR3 spells CASGRDFSVYTQYF. In DNA, the CDR3 is TGTGCCAGCGGGAGGGACTTCTCTGTCTATACGCAGTATTTT.

The chain uses TRBV7-2 and TRBJ2-1, with 8 bases identical to TRBD2. This CDR3 has 18 residues. J gave up 8 bases and V 2 bases, and 17 bases lay outside the gene matches. Germline CDR1 reads SGHTA; CDR2 reads FQGNSA. CDR3 coding DNA: TGTGCCAGCAGCTTAACTAGCGGATCACTCCTGGCGGCTTATGAGCAGTTCTTC. Amino acid sequence: CASSLTSGSLLAAYEQFF.

The chain couples TRBV19 to TRBJ2-1; D ambiguous. V lost 8 bases and J lost 6, with 14 bases in between. This CDR3 comprises 13 residues. Germline assignment: CDR1 LNHDA and CDR2 SQIVND (reference sequence). This CDR3 reads CASSPGVGNEQFF. The CDR3 nucleotides are TGTGCCAGTTCTCCTGGGGTAGGCAATGAGCAGTTCTTC.

The rearrangement joins TRBV27 to TRBJ1-1, with 9 bases identical to TRBD1. The CDR3 spans 15 residues. Germline values: CDR1 MNHEY, CDR2 SMNVEV (reference sequence). Trimming took 0 bases from V and 5 from J; bases not matched to a gene: 4. The CDR3 DNA reads TGTGCCAGCAGTTTATCCACAGGGGGCGTGACTGAAGCTTTCTTT. This gives the protein CASSLSTGGVTEAFF.

Here the CDR3 reads CASSPLGGGTYNEQFF. The CDR3 DNA sequence: TGTGCCAGCTCACCACTCGGGGGGGGTACTTACAATGAGCAGTTCTTC. This chain links TRBV18 with TRBJ2-1, with 8 positions matching TRBD2. J was trimmed by 4 bases and V by 1 base; bases with no gene match: 6. The CDR3 covers 16 residues. Germline V lookup: CDR1 KGHSH, CDR2 LQKENI.

The J gene is TRBJ1-5, the V gene TRBV2; D is unclear. CDR3 length: 14 amino acids. The V gene lost 4 bases and the J gene lost 0 bases, with 7 bases spanning the gap. CDR1 is SNHLY, CDR2 FYNNEI, per germline. The CDR3 nucleotides read TGTGCCAGCAGTGTGTCCAATAGCAATCAGCCCCAGCATTTT. Protein sequence: CASSVSNSNQPQHF.

The chain has TRBV27 and TRBJ2-5, with D maybe TRBD2 (6 bases). The CDR3 is 17 amino acids. Between the trimmed V and J ends, which lost 5 bases and 3 bases, there was a span of 22 bases. Germline V gene sequence: CDR1 MNHEY, CDR2 SMNVEV (reference sequence). The DNA of the CDR3 is TGTGCCAGCAGTCACATACGACCGGGACTCAACGAAGAGACCCAGTACTTC. Its protein is CASSHIRPGLNEETQYF.

The chain links TRBV6-4 to TRBJ1-1, with D uncertain. The germline CDR1 and CDR2 sequences are MRHNA and SNTAGT. The CDR3 is 13 residues long. Trimming left V 3 bases short and J 1 base short, with 6 bases between. The CDR3 here is CASSEGENTEAFF. CDR3 nucleotide sequence: TGTGCCAGCAGTGAAGGCGAGAACACTGAAGCTTTCTTT.

V is TRBV19 and J is TRBJ2-3; a possible D gene is TRBD2 (6 bases). The CDR3 is 15 residues long. V lost 8 bases, J lost 3 bases, and 18 bases lay in between. Germline-derived CDR1 and CDR2 are LNHDA and SQIVND (reference sequence). Here the CDR3 reads CASQGPGGRTDTQYF. The DNA for the CDR3 is TGTGCCAGTCAAGGGCCCGGGGGAAGGACAGATACGCAGTATTTT.

The chain combines TRBV7-2 with TRBJ2-1, with D unresolved. Germline lookup yields CDR1 SGHTA and CDR2 FQGNSA. CDR3 size: 13 residues. Trimming removed 4 bases from V and 9 bases from J, with 13 bases in between. The CDR3 DNA reads TGTGCCAGCAGCTCTATCGTGAAGGGTGAGCAGTTCTTC. Translated, it gives CASSSIVKGEQFF.

CDR3 sequence: CSASRPGTSGRYGADTQYF. CDR3 DNA sequence: TGCAGTGCTAGTCGACCAGGGACTAGCGGGAGATATGGAGCAGATACGCAGTATTTT. This rearrangement joins TRBV20-1 to TRBJ2-3; the match to TRBD2 covers 14 bases. The CDR3 has 19 amino acids. Losses at the gene ends were 3 bases for V and 4 bases for J; bases not matched to a gene: 15. Germline V gives CDR1 DFQATT, CDR2 SNEGSKA (reference sequence).

This chain joins TRBV28 and TRBJ2-1; D call uncertain. V was shortened by 0 bases and J by 7 bases, with 7 bases between the two germline ends. The CDR3 is made up of 13 amino acids. Germline V gene data show CDR1 as MDHEN and CDR2 as SYDVKM. The CDR3 nucleotides are TGTGCCAGCAGTTTATGGGGGTTGAATGAGCAGTTCTTC. Translating gives CASSLWGLNEQFF.

The V call is TRBV28, the J call TRBJ2-1; unclear D gene. This CDR3 region has 14 residues. CDR1 is MDHEN, CDR2 SYDVKM, per germline. The germline V and J ends were trimmed by 2 bases and 10 bases, with 15 bases remaining between them. In DNA form, the CDR3 reads TGTGCCAGCAGTTTAAGGGCCTCAGCTGTGGAGCAGTTCTTC. Encoded protein: CASSLRASAVEQFF.

J is TRBJ2-3 and V is TRBV6-4; TRBD2 agrees at 9 bases. CDR3 length: 15 residues. The germline CDR1 and CDR2 sequences are MRHNA and SNTAGT. J lost 5 bases, V lost 2 bases, and 5 bases had no gene match. CDR3 loop: CASSDIAGAGDTQYF. The CDR3 DNA sequence: TGTGCCAGCAGTGACATAGCGGGAGCTGGAGATACGCAGTATTTT.

The V call is TRBV10-3, the J call TRBJ1-2, with no clear D. V was cut by 2 bases and J by 4 bases, with 5 bases left in between. The CDR3 is 12 residues long. From germline, CDR1 is ENHRY and CDR2 SYGVKD. The CDR3 nucleotides are TGTGCCATCAGTGAGGGGCTCTATGGCTACACCTTC. It specifies CAISEGLYGYTF.

The chain links TRBV27 to TRBJ1-5; no reliable D call. The CDR3 contains 16 residues. The germline V gene encodes CDR1 MNHEY and CDR2 SMNVEV (reference sequence). The germline V and J ends were trimmed by 3 bases and 0 bases, with 12 bases remaining between them. CDR3 sequence: CASSLRATYSNQPQHF. The CDR3 DNA follows: TGTGCCAGCAGTTTGCGGGCAACTTATAGCAATCAGCCCCAGCATTTT.

This sequence joins TRBV5-1 and TRBJ1-2, with a tentative D call TRBD1 (5 bases). Germline CDR1 and CDR2: SGHRS and YFSETQ. The CDR3 sequence is 14 residues long. V dropped 6 bases and J dropped 8 bases, with 20 bases sitting between them. The CDR3 is CASTVGGILGGYTF. As DNA, the CDR3 is TGCGCCAGCACGGTCGGGGGGATCTTAGGAGGCTACACCTTC.

V gene TRBV30 combines with J gene TRBJ1-6; no clear D gene. Trimming pared 4 bases from V and 14 bases from J, leaving 9 bases between. The CDR3 runs to 10 residues. CDR1 is GTSNPN and CDR2 is SVGIG in the germline V gene (reference sequence). Written as DNA, the CDR3 is TGTGCCTGGATGGGAAGGGCCCTCCACTTT. Encoded protein: CAWMGRALHF.

The V call is TRBV3-1 (or the pseudogene TRBV3-2), the J call TRBJ1-1, with 10 bases lining up with TRBD1. Unmatched junction bases numbered 11, after V lost 5 bases and J lost 8 bases. The CDR3 runs 15 residues. Germline lookup yields CDR1 LGHDT and CDR2 YNNKEL (reference sequence). CDR3 coding DNA: TGTGCCAGCAGCGTAATGGTGACAGGGGGCTCAGAAGCTTTCTTT. It translates to CASSVMVTGGSEAFF.

The chain links TRBV7-9 to TRBJ2-5, with D uncertain. Germline values: CDR1 SEHNR, CDR2 FQNEAQ (reference sequence). V was cut by 5 bases and J by 4 bases, with 11 bases left in between. CDR3 size: 13 residues. The CDR3 DNA follows: TGTGCCAGCAGCGCGCGGAAGGGAGAGACCCAGTACTTC. Its translation is CASSARKGETQYF.